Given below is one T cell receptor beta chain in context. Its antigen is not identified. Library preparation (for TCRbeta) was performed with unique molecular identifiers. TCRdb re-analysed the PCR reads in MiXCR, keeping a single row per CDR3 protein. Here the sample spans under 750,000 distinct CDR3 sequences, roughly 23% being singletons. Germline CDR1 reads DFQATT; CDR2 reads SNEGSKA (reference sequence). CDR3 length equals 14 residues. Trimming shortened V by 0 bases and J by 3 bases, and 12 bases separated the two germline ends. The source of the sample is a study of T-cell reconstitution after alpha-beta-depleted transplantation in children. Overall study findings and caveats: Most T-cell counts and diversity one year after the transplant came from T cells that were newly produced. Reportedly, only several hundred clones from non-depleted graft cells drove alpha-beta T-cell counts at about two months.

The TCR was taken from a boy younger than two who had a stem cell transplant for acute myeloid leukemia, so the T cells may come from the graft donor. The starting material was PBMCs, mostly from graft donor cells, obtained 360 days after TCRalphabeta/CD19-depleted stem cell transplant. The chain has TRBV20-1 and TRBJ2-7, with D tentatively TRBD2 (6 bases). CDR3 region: CSAREAGTGYEQYV. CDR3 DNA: TGCAGTGCTAGAGAGGCGGGGACTGGCTACGAGCAGTACGTC.